A single sample gave rise to the 6 T cell receptor beta chains below, sequenced in a study of human T cells and chemical hapten exposure. Each CDR3 protein is one row after TCRdb ran MiXCR on the RACE reads. Seen here are around 50,000 distinct CDR3 sequences, about 9.3% observed once, and the top ten hold more than 10%. As for time point: patch test 1, 2 weeks after DPC sensitization. Stated treatment: therapeutic diphenylcyclopropenone sensitization with weekly scalp DPC. The sequenced sample was whole blood, obtained in connection with sensitization to the hapten diphenylcyclopropenone (DPC). These receptors originate from a woman aged 40 to 50 with alopecia areata. Some clones in this sample may be carry-over from other donors' samples.

This clonotype was detected many times. The chain couples TRBV11-2 to TRBJ1-2; D is unresolved. V shed 5 bases and J shed 8 bases, with 18 bases lying between them. This CDR3 comprises 14 residues. CDR1 and CDR2 (germline): SGHAT, FQNNGV. The CDR3 DNA is TGTGCCAGCAGCCCCATCTCTTCAGCAGACGGCTACACCTTC. It specifies CASSPISSADGYTF.

The sample holds many counts of this clonotype. The CDR3 spells CASSRNSGEGYTF. The CDR3 nucleotides are TGTGCCAGTAGTCGAAACAGTGGAGAAGGCTACACCTTC. J is TRBJ1-2 and V is TRBV19; D gene unclear. The CDR3 spans 13 residues. V lost 5 bases and J 8 bases, leaving 15 bases between the germline ends. CDR1 and CDR2 (germline): LNHDA, SQIVND (reference sequence).

This clonotype was detected ten times or more. The V and J genes are TRBV27 and TRBJ1-6; 7 bases are a match to TRBD1. Trimming took 6 bases from V and 7 from J; bases not matched to a gene: 6. Per germline, CDR1 MNHEY and CDR2 SMNVEV (reference sequence). The CDR3 contains 14 residues. CDR3 DNA sequence: TGTGCCAGCAGGAGACAGGGTGGGAATTCACCCCTCCACTTT. Translated, it gives CASRRQGGNSPLHF.

The rearrangement uses TRBV6-6 and TRBJ2-1, with unresolved D. The germline V gene encodes CDR1 MNHNY and CDR2 SVGAGI (reference sequence). The CDR3 loop spans 13 amino acids. The ends were cut back, 2 bases at V and 4 bases at J, with 6 bases in the middle. CDR3 sequence (DNA): TGTGCCAGCAGTTACCCGGGTTACAATGAGCAGTTCTTC. Translation gives CASSYPGYNEQFF.

This clonotype was seen ten or more times. V and J are TRBV20-1 and TRBJ2-7; D tentatively fits TRBD1 or TRBD2 (6 bases each). The CDR3 length is 15 residues. The germline CDR1 and CDR2 sequences are DFQATT and SNEGSKA (reference sequence). The CDR3 region is CSASPTGGYAYEQYF. DNA for the CDR3: TGCAGCGCCTCCCCTACCGGGGGCTATGCCTACGAGCAGTACTTC.

Many counts were recorded for this clonotype. The chain joins TRBV4-1 to TRBJ2-2, with D unclear. V shed 0 bases and J shed 0 bases, with 5 bases lying between them. The CDR3 sequence is 15 residues long. Germline V gives CDR1 MGHRA, CDR2 YSYEKL. The CDR3 region is CASSQEVANTGELFF. CDR3 bases: TGCGCCAGCAGCCAAGAAGTGGCGAACACCGGGGAGCTGTTTTTT.